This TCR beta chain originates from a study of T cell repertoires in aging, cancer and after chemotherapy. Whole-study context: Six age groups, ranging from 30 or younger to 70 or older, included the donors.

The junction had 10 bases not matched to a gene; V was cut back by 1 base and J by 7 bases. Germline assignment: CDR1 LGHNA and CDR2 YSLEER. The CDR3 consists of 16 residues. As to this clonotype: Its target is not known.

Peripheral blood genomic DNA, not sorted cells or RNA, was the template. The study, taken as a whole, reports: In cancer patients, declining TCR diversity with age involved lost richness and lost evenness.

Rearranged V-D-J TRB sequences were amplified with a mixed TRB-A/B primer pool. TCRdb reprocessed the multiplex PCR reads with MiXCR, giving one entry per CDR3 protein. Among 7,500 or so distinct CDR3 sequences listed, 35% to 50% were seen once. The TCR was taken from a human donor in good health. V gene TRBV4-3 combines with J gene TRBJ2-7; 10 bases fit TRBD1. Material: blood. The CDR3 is CASSQGPGQGFGEQYF. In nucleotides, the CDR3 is TGCGCCAGCAGCCAAGGTCCGGGACAGGGGTTCGGTGAGCAGTACTTC.